These 14 T cell receptor beta chains came from one sample sequenced in a study of blood T cells in healthy people across ages. Alongside a J-beta primer mix, a sample-barcoded 5' primer served in a second PCR lasting about 7 to 12 cycles. Via MiXCR, TCRdb re-called the 5' RACE reads, giving one row per CDR3 protein. This repertoire shows hundreds of thousands of distinct CDR3 sequences, about 53% found once; its top ten account for about 42%. Material: blood. These receptors came from an elderly man in good health.

The rearrangement joins TRBV29-1 to TRBJ2-1; 12 positions match TRBD2. Germline CDR1 is SQVTM and CDR2 is ANQGSEA. The J segment lost 10 bases and the V segment lost 6 bases, leaving 7 bases of the junction unmatched. This CDR3 contains 13 residues. CDR3 DNA: TGCAGCGTACGACTAGCGGGAGAGTTGGAGCAGTTCTTC. It encodes CSVRLAGELEQFF.

The chain uses TRBV10-3 and TRBJ2-7; 14 bases fit TRBD2. V lost 6 bases, J lost 5 bases, and 3 bases stayed unmatched. Germline V gene lookup returns CDR1 ENHRY and CDR2 SYGVKD. This CDR3 has 14 amino acids. The CDR3 loop reads CAIRPGLAGDEQYF. The CDR3 DNA reads TGTGCCATCAGACCGGGACTAGCGGGAGACGAGCAGTACTTC.

Remarks on this clonotype: Its ends do not fully match the called genes, so a read error is possible. V usage is TRBV27 and J usage is TRBJ2-1; 9 nucleotides line up with TRBD1. CDR3 length: 15 amino acids. The V gene's germline CDR1 is MNHEY and CDR2 SMNVEV (reference sequence). The CDR3 DNA reads as TGTGCCAGCAGCTTATGGGGACAGGGTTACAATGAGCAGTTCTTC. It codes for CASSLWGQGYNEQFF.

This clonotype has a count of ten or more. The chain employs TRBV29-1 and TRBJ2-5; TRBD1 agrees at 7 bases. The junction had 9 bases not matched to a gene; V was cut back by 7 bases and J by 13 bases. The CDR3 is 10 residues long. The germline V gene has CDR1 SQVTM and CDR2 ANQGSEA. CDR3 protein: CSGNDRERYF. CDR3 DNA sequence: TGCAGCGGGAACGACAGGGAACGGTACTTC.

This clonotype was observed a handful of times. CDR3 sequence reads: CASSLSISSGSRHRYAYF. The CDR3 DNA reads TGCGCCAGCAGCTTGAGCATTTCTAGCGGGAGCCGGCACAGATACGCGTATTTT. This chain joins TRBV5-1 and TRBJ2-3, with TRBD2 matching 10 bases. The J segment lost 14 bases and the V segment lost 1 base, leaving 22 bases of the junction unmatched. Per germline, CDR1 SGHRS and CDR2 YFSETQ. The CDR3 is made up of 18 amino acids.

J is TRBJ2-4 and V is TRBV20-1; possibly TRBD1 for D (6 bases). Germline assignment: CDR1 DFQATT and CDR2 SNEGSKA (reference sequence). Trimming took off 6 bases at V and 0 bases at J, with 18 bases between the two ends. CDR3 size: 16 residues. CDR3 sequence: CSASPWTEIAKNIQYF. CDR3 sequence (DNA): TGCAGTGCCTCCCCCTGGACAGAGATAGCCAAAAACATTCAGTACTTC.

The CDR3 DNA reads TGTGCCAGCAGTGTAGGGTCAGGGGGCAATGATGAGCAGTTCTTC. It codes for CASSVGSGGNDEQFF. The chain couples TRBV6-4 to TRBJ2-1, with TRBD1 matching 8 bases. Germline-derived CDR1 and CDR2 are MRHNA and SNTAGT. Trimming took 4 bases from V and 8 from J; bases not matched to a gene: 10. This CDR3 has 15 amino acids.

The genes are TRBV29-1 and TRBJ2-1, with D possibly matching TRBD2 (7 bases). The CDR3 consists of 14 residues. The V gene's germline CDR1 is SQVTM and CDR2 ANQGSEA. The V end lost 4 bases, the J end lost 10 bases, and 20 bases lay between the germline ends. DNA for the CDR3: TGCAGCGTTGGGGAGGGGGGCGGCCGCTACGAGCAGTTCTTC. Amino acids: CSVGEGGGRYEQFF.

The chain carries TRBV7-2 and TRBJ1-1; the D is unclear. Per germline, CDR1 SGHTA and CDR2 FQGNSA. Trimming stripped 2 bases from V and 4 bases from J, with 8 bases between. The CDR3 covers 13 residues. As DNA, the CDR3 is TGTGCCAGCAGCTTATATTTTGGCACTGAAGCTTTCTTT. Translated, it gives CASSLYFGTEAFF. Drawing the rest from reference TRBV7-2 and TRBJ1-1, the complete variable domain is GAGVSQSPSNKVTEKGKDVELRCDPISGHTALYWYRQSLGQGLEFLIYFQGNSAPDKSGLPSDRFSAERTGGSVSTLTIQRTQQEDSAVYLCASSLYFGTEAFFGQGTRLTVV.

This sequence joins TRBV27 and TRBJ1-2; D might be TRBD1 (5 bases). V was trimmed by 5 bases and J by 1 base, leaving 20 bases between them. CDR1 and CDR2 (germline): MNHEY, SMNVEV (reference sequence). The CDR3 is 17 amino acids. The DNA for the CDR3 is TGTGCCAGCAGTCCGCGAGGGGTCCGGGCTGGTAACTATGGCTACACCTTC. Translation gives CASSPRGVRAGNYGYTF.

The chain uses TRBV10-3 and TRBJ1-6, with TRBD1 matching 7 bases. Germline trimming cut 4 bases from V and 8 bases from J; bases unmatched to any gene: 5. The length of the CDR3 is 14 residues. Per germline, CDR1 ENHRY and CDR2 SYGVKD. The CDR3 DNA reads as TGTGCCATCAGTGGCGGGACAGCCTATTCACCCCTCCACTTT. Translating gives CAISGGTAYSPLHF.

This chain links TRBV24-1 with TRBJ2-5; the match to TRBD2 covers 9 bases. The end of the DNA fits TRBJ2-7 better, so the J call may be wrong. The CDR3 runs to 14 residues. Germline assignment: CDR1 KGHDR and CDR2 SFDVKD. The CDR3 DNA sequence: TGTGCCACCAGTGAGCGGGAGGGCCATAACGAGCAGTACTTC. Amino acid sequence: CATSEREGHNEQYF.

This rearrangement joins TRBV6-1 to TRBJ2-7; TRBD2 matches at 10 bases. CDR3 length: 15 residues. CDR1 and CDR2 from the germline V gene are MNHNS and SASEGT. The V segment lost 6 bases and the J segment 6 bases; nucleotides outside the gene matches: 11. CDR3 bases: TGTGCCAGCAGCCGAAACCCTAGCGGGAGCCGCGAGCAGTACTTC. This encodes CASSRNPSGSREQYF.

The CDR3 DNA reads as TGTGCCAGCAGCCAAGACGGGACCCTAGTAGCCTATGGCTACACCTTC. This encodes CASSQDGTLVAYGYTF. The chain is built from TRBV3-1 and TRBJ1-2; TRBD1 is a possible D gene (5 bases). CDR1 is LGHDT and CDR2 is YNNKEL in the germline V gene (reference sequence). V lost 0 bases and J lost 4, with 15 bases in between. CDR3 length: 16 amino acids. The variable domain in full, with the rest retrieved from reference TRBV3-1 and TRBJ1-2, is DTAVSQTPKYLVTQMGNDKSIKCEQNLGHDTMYWYKQDSKKFLKIMFSYNNKELIINETVPNRFSPKSPDKAHLNLHINSLELGDSAVYFCASSQDGTLVAYGYTFGSGTRLTVV.